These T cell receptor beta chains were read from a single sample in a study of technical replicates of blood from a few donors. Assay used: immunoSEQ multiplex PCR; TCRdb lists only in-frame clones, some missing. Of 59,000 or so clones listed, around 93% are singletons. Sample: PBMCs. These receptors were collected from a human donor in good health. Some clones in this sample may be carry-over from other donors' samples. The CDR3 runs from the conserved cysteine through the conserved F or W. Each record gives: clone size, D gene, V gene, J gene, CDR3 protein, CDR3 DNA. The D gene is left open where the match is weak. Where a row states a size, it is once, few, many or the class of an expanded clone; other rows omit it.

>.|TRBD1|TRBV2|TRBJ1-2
CASGGQGGNYGYTF
TGTGCCAGTGGAGGACAGGGAGGAAACTATGGCTACACCTTC
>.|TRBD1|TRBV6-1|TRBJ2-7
CASSRQGVGYEQYF
TGTGCCAGCAGTCGACAGGGGGTGGGTTACGAGCAGTACTTC
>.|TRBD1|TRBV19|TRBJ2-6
CASSGTANVLTF
TGTGCCAGTTCCGGGACAGCGAACGTCCTGACTTTC
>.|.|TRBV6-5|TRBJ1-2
CASSYSVTGSGYTF
TGTGCCAGCAGTTATTCGGTAACTGGTTCTGGCTACACCTTC
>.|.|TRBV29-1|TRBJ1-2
CSVGPQGSNGYTF
TGCAGCGTCGGGCCGCAGGGCAGCAATGGCTACACCTTC
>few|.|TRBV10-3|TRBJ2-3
CAINAEGYGDTQYF
TGTGCCATCAACGCGGAGGGGTACGGAGATACGCAGTATTTT
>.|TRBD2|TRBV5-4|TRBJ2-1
CASSATGLGVAEQFF
TGTGCCAGCAGCGCCACGGGACTAGGCGTGGCTGAGCAGTTCTTC
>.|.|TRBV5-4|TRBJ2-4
CASSTPGGDVGIQYF
TGTGCCAGCAGCACACCCGGCGGGGACGTGGGCATTCAGTACTTC
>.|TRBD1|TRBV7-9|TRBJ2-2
CASSATGTGARAGELFF
TGTGCCAGCAGCGCTACTGGGACAGGGGCGCGGGCCGGGGAGCTGTTTTTT
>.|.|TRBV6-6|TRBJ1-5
CASSSGATHSNQPQHF
TGTGCCAGCAGTAGTGGGGCCACCCATAGCAATCAGCCCCAGCATTTT
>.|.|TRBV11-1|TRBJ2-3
CASSLAPIGTDTQYF
TGTGCCAGCAGCTTAGCCCCCATAGGCACAGATACGCAGTATTTT